The 12 T cell receptor beta chains below all came from one sample that was sequenced in a study of blood T cells in healthy people across ages. Primed by a sample-barcoded 5' primer and a J-beta primer mix, a second PCR proceeded for roughly 7 to 12 cycles. A single record per CDR3 protein comes from TCRdb applying MiXCR to the 5' RACE reads. This table holds about 380,000 distinct CDR3 sequences, roughly half found once. The sequenced sample was blood. Source of these receptors: a man between 60 and 70 years old in good health.

This chain uses TRBV7-8 with TRBJ1-1; D unresolved. The CDR3 is 14 residues long. CDR1 and CDR2 from the germline V gene are SGHVS and FQNEAQ. Trimming stripped 4 bases from V and 9 bases from J, with 18 bases between. The CDR3 coding sequence is TGTGCCAGCAGCTCCCCAGAAATTCTTAACAAAGCTTTCTTT. Translating gives CASSSPEILNKAFF.

This clonotype was detected a few times. The chain carries TRBV3-1 and TRBJ1-2; perhaps TRBD1 as D (5 bases). Germline V lookup: CDR1 LGHDT, CDR2 YNNKEL (reference sequence). V was pared by 2 bases and J by 4 bases, with 11 bases between. The CDR3 is made up of 14 amino acids. CDR3 sequence: CASSQSPGPYGYTF. The DNA for the CDR3 is TGTGCCAGCAGCCAAAGTCCGGGACCCTATGGCTACACCTTC.

This clonotype was seen only a few times. A much larger clone lies one base from this, so it may be a read error. The V call is TRBV4-3, the J call TRBJ2-5; 8 bases line up with TRBD1. V shed 3 bases and J 11 bases; nucleotides not matched to a gene: 11. The CDR3 extends over 14 amino acids. Germline V lookup: CDR1 LGHNA, CDR2 YSLEER. CDR3 sequence: CASSQDRAPNEQYF. The CDR3 DNA is TGCGCCAGCAGCCAGGACAGGGCCCCCAATGAGCAGTACTTC.

This clonotype was seen only once. The V call is TRBV7-6, the J call TRBJ2-1, with D maybe TRBD1 (6 bases). Trimming pared 5 bases from V and 4 bases from J, leaving 15 bases between. This CDR3 is built from 15 residues. Germline-derived CDR1 and CDR2 are SGHVS and FNYEAQ. The CDR3 region is CASSPTGIRYNEQFF. The CDR3 DNA is TGTGCCAGCAGCCCAACAGGGATAAGATACAATGAGCAGTTCTTC. Full variable domain (rest looked up from reference TRBV7-6 and TRBJ2-1): GAGVSQSPRYKVTKRGQDVALRCDPISGHVSLYWYRQALGQGPEFLTYFNYEAQQDKSGLPNDRFSAERPEGSISTLTIQRTEQRDSAMYRCASSPTGIRYNEQFFGPGTRLTVL.

The V call is TRBV6-2 or TRBV6-3, the J call TRBJ2-5, with 7 bases aligning to TRBD1. Germline V CDR1 and CDR2: MNHEY, SVGEGT. J lost 7 bases, V lost 5 bases, and 13 bases had no gene match. This CDR3 contains 15 residues. Here the CDR3 DNA reads TGTGCCAGCAGTCGCCTCACAGGGGTGGAGACGACCCAGTACTTC. Residues: CASSRLTGVETTQYF.

The V call is TRBV4-3, the J call TRBJ2-4, with TRBD1 identical over 8 bases. The tail of the sequence fits TRBJ2-7 better, so the J call may be wrong. The CDR3 runs 14 residues. Germline V gene sequence: CDR1 LGHNA, CDR2 YSLEER. CDR3 loop: CASSLETGAYEQYF. CDR3 DNA sequence: TGCGCCAGCAGCCTAGAGACAGGGGCCTACGAGCAGTACTTC.

The chain links TRBV4-2 to TRBJ2-7; TRBD1 or TRBD2 may be the D gene (5 bases each). There are 12 residues in the CDR3. Germline V gene sequence: CDR1 LGHNA, CDR2 YNFKEQ. Trimming removed 4 bases at V and 7 bases at J, with 11 bases between. CDR3 residues: CASSRRGGEQYF. CDR3 DNA sequence: TGTGCCAGCAGCCGCCGTGGGGGAGAGCAGTACTTC.

This clonotype was counted only a few times. This rearrangement joins TRBV24-1 to TRBJ2-7, with unresolved D. This CDR3 comprises 14 residues. V lost 4 bases to trimming and J lost 3 bases, with 12 bases between them. Germline V gene lookup returns CDR1 KGHDR and CDR2 SFDVKD. CDR3 residues: CATSEPGSNYEQYF. Here the CDR3 DNA reads TGTGCCACCAGTGAGCCGGGCAGCAACTACGAGCAGTACTTC.

This clonotype was seen just once. V is TRBV30 and J is TRBJ2-3; D remains unclear. The CDR3 is 15 residues long. Germline CDR1 GTSNPN, CDR2 SVGIG (reference sequence). Trimming stripped 0 bases from V and 0 bases from J, with 10 bases between. CDR3 sequence: CAWSVSSISTDTQYF. CDR3 nucleotides: TGTGCCTGGAGTGTTAGTAGCATTAGCACAGATACGCAGTATTTT.

This clonotype was recorded a few times. The chain employs TRBV4-3 and TRBJ1-2; no firm D call. Germline V gene sequence: CDR1 LGHNA, CDR2 YSLEER. The V and J ends lost 1 base and 4 bases respectively, with 13 bases between them. The CDR3 runs to 15 residues. CDR3 sequence: CASSQVRDVGYGYTF. The DNA for the CDR3 is TGCGCCAGCAGCCAAGTACGGGATGTTGGCTATGGCTACACCTTC.

This clonotype has ten or more counts. The rearrangement links TRBV27 to TRBJ2-7; 10 bases align to TRBD1. Germline V gene sequence: CDR1 MNHEY, CDR2 SMNVEV (reference sequence). The length of the CDR3 is 20 residues. Trimming took 3 bases from V and 4 from J; bases not matched to a gene: 21. The CDR3 region is CASSFYPGTGEERAVYEQYF. The CDR3 coding sequence is TGTGCCAGCAGTTTCTATCCCGGGACAGGGGAGGAACGGGCGGTTTACGAGCAGTACTTC.

This chain uses TRBV18 with TRBJ2-1; possibly TRBD1 for D (6 bases). Trimming shortened V by 2 bases and J by 3 bases, and 20 bases separated the two germline ends. Germline loops: CDR1 KGHSH, CDR2 LQKENI. This CDR3 comprises 18 residues. CDR3 coding DNA: TGTGCCAGCTCACCATCCAGGCTTGGCCAGGGGTTCTACAATGAGCAGTTCTTC. Protein sequence: CASSPSRLGQGFYNEQFF.